This entry lists 16 T cell receptor beta chains sequenced from one sample in a study of blood T cell repertoires in COVID-19 (dated by TCRdb to about 2020). The library was produced with the immunoSEQ multiplex PCR assay. TCRdb provides this immuneACCESS table in a form limited to in-frame rearrangements. Some clones are lacking; in checked studies, under half of them reflect an unresolved V gene, and why the rest are absent is not known. The sample table holds about 76,000 clones, of which about 90% were seen once. The ten largest account for around 5.8% of the sample. Sequencing was done on a sample of peripheral blood. The receptors originated from a human donor in a cohort sampled during active COVID-19.

V is TRBV6-5 and J is TRBJ2-7; D might be TRBD1 (5 bases). The CDR3 loop spans 15 amino acids. The ends were cut back, 4 bases at V and 2 bases at J, with 15 bases in the middle. Per the germline V gene, CDR1 is MNHEY and CDR2 is SVGAGI. CDR3: CASSSPTDKAYEQYF. The DNA for the CDR3 is TGTGCCAGCAGTTCGCCGACAGACAAGGCCTACGAGCAGTACTTC.

The genes are TRBV7-3 and TRBJ1-1; 10 bases are shared with TRBD1. With 5 bases clipped from V and 5 bases from J, the junction kept 5 bases outside the gene matches. Germline CDR1 reads SGHTA; CDR2 reads FQGTGA. CDR3 size: 14 residues. As DNA, the CDR3 is TGTGCCAGCAGCCCCGGGACAGGGGTAACTGAAGCTTTCTTT. Translating it yields CASSPGTGVTEAFF.

Written as DNA, the CDR3 is TGCGCCAGCAGCCAAGCCCGAGGGAGTATGAACACTGAAGCTTTCTTT. Protein: CASSQARGSMNTEAFF. This chain links TRBV4-3 with TRBJ1-1; no clear D. This CDR3 contains 16 residues. V was cut by 1 base and J by 0 bases, with 12 bases left in between. Per germline, CDR1 LGHNA and CDR2 YSLEER.

The CDR3 here is CASSLVAGNNEKLFF. In DNA form, the CDR3 reads TGTGCCAGCAGCTTGGTAGCCGGGAATAATGAAAAACTGTTTTTT. The genes are TRBV5-5 and TRBJ1-4; D remains unclear. This CDR3 is built from 15 residues. In germline, CDR1 is SGHKS, CDR2 YYEKEE (reference sequence). The V gene lost 0 bases and the J gene lost 4 bases, with 10 bases spanning the gap.

This rearrangement joins TRBV19 to TRBJ1-1; D is possibly TRBD1 (6 bases). V was cut by 6 bases and J by 5 bases, with 13 bases left in between. This CDR3 is 13 amino acids long. Germline loops: CDR1 LNHDA, CDR2 SQIVND (reference sequence). CDR3 protein: CASRAGAGTEAFF. The CDR3 nucleotides read TGTGCCAGTAGAGCAGGGGCTGGAACTGAAGCTTTCTTT.

The chain employs TRBV3-1 (or the pseudogene TRBV3-2) and TRBJ1-6, with 7 bases matching TRBD1. CDR3 length equals 14 residues. V was clipped by 7 bases and J by 6 bases; unmatched bases: 6. Germline V lookup: CDR1 LGHDT, CDR2 YNNKEL (reference sequence). The CDR3: CASTRTGRNSPLHF. CDR3 nucleotides: TGTGCCAGCACCAGGACAGGCCGTAATTCACCCCTCCACTTT.

The chain carries TRBV7-9 and TRBJ1-4; D call uncertain. Per germline, CDR1 SEHNR and CDR2 FQNEAQ (reference sequence). Deletions cut 6 bases from V and 3 bases from J, with 14 bases between. The CDR3 spans 15 residues. The CDR3 loop reads CASSRLERPNEKLFF. Here the CDR3 DNA reads TGTGCCAGCAGTAGGTTGGAGAGGCCTAATGAAAAACTGTTTTTT.

The J gene is TRBJ1-1, the V gene TRBV6-1, with D possibly matching TRBD1 (6 bases). Trimming pared 0 bases from V and 4 bases from J, leaving 9 bases between. Per the germline V gene, CDR1 is MNHNS and CDR2 is SASEGT. The CDR3 is 14 amino acids. CDR3 amino acids: CASSEAGGATEAFF. DNA for the CDR3: TGTGCCAGCAGTGAAGCAGGGGGGGCCACTGAAGCTTTCTTT.

The chain couples TRBV19 to TRBJ2-7; D is unresolved. CDR1 is LNHDA and CDR2 is SQIVND in the germline V gene (reference sequence). V was cut by 1 base and J by 2 bases, with 3 bases left in between. The CDR3 spans 12 residues. The CDR3 region is CASSIGAYEQYF. The CDR3 nucleotides read TGTGCCAGTAGTATAGGAGCCTACGAGCAGTACTTC.

This rearrangement joins TRBV5-1 to TRBJ2-3, with 10 bases identical to TRBD1. Germline-derived CDR1 and CDR2 are SGHRS and YFSETQ. This CDR3 contains 19 residues. With 4 bases clipped from V and 2 bases from J, the junction kept 16 bases outside the gene matches. CDR3 DNA sequence: TGCGCCAGCAGCGGTCGGGACAGGGGAACGGAGGGCCCCACAGATACGCAGTATTTT. It is translated as CASSGRDRGTEGPTDTQYF. The complete variable domain, with remaining parts taken from reference TRBV5-1 and TRBJ2-3, reads KAGVTQTPRYLIKTRGQQVTLSCSPISGHRSVSWYQQTPGQGLQFLFEYFSETQRNKGNFPGRFSGRQFSNSRSEMNVSTLELGDSALYLCASSGRDRGTEGPTDTQYFGPGTRLTVL.

The V gene is TRBV19, the J gene TRBJ2-3; TRBD2 is a possible D gene (5 bases). Trimming took off 3 bases at V and 2 bases at J, with 12 bases between the two ends. The CDR3 sequence is 15 residues long. The germline CDR1 and CDR2 sequences are LNHDA and SQIVND (reference sequence). The CDR3 bases are TGTGCCAGTAGTATGCCCGGGGATACCACAGATACGCAGTATTTT. Translated, it gives CASSMPGDTTDTQYF.

This clone was counted a single time. This chain joins TRBV10-3 and TRBJ2-3, with TRBD2 matching over 8 bases. Per the germline V gene, CDR1 is ENHRY and CDR2 is SYGVKD. The ends lost 8 bases at V and 5 bases at J; junction bases unmatched: 21. The CDR3 covers 18 residues. The CDR3 spells CAIAKGSVSGGIRDTQYF. CDR3 nucleotides: TGTGCCATCGCAAAGGGTAGCGTGTCGGGGGGGATTAGAGATACGCAGTATTTT.

The chain couples TRBV19 to TRBJ1-2, with 7 bases fitting TRBD1. The CDR3 runs to 12 residues. With 8 bases clipped from V and 3 bases from J, the junction kept 3 bases outside the gene matches. CDR1 is LNHDA, CDR2 SQIVND, per germline (reference sequence). CDR3 coding DNA: TGTGCCAGTCTGACAGGGTACTATGGCTACACCTTC. It translates to CASLTGYYGYTF.

The chain employs TRBV7-3 and TRBJ2-1, with 10 bases identical to TRBD2. CDR1 SGHTA and CDR2 FQGTGA come from the germline V gene. With V trimmed by 6 bases and J by 5 bases, 4 bases remained unmatched. CDR3 length: 14 residues. This CDR3 reads CASSRSGGNNEQFF. The CDR3 nucleotides read TGTGCCAGCAGTCGTAGCGGGGGGAACAATGAGCAGTTCTTC.

The count of this clone is one. The rearrangement links TRBV5-1 to TRBJ2-5; 10 bases are a match to TRBD1. Germline V gene lookup returns CDR1 SGHRS and CDR2 YFSETQ. V shed 4 bases, J shed 5 bases, and the junction held 8 bases outside the gene matches. The CDR3 loop spans 15 amino acids. DNA of the CDR3: TGCGCCAGCAGCGTAGGGACAGGGGTAAGCGAGACCCAGTACTTC. Translating it yields CASSVGTGVSETQYF.

This chain uses TRBV29-1 with TRBJ2-1; 11 bases line up with TRBD2. Trimming cost V 2 bases and J 7 bases; bases outside gene matches: 1. Germline CDR1 and CDR2: SQVTM and ANQGSEA. This CDR3 region has 13 residues. This CDR3 reads CSVELAGGNEQFF. The CDR3 DNA reads as TGCAGCGTTGAACTAGCGGGGGGAAATGAGCAGTTCTTC.